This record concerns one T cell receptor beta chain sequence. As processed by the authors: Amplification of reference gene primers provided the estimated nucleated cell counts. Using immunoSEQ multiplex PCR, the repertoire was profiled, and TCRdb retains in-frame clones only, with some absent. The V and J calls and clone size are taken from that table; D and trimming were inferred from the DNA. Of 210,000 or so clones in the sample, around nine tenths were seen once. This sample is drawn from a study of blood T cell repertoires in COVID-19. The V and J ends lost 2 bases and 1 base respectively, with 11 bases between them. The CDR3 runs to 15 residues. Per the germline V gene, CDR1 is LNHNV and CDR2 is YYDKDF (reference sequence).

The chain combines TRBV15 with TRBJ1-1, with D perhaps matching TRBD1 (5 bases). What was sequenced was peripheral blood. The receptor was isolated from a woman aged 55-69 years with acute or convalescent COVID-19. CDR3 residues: CATSRRRGKNTEAFF. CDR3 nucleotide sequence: TGTGCCACCAGCAGACGGAGGGGTAAGAACACTGAAGCTTTCTTT.